This T cell receptor beta chain was profiled in a study of T-cell reconstitution after alpha-beta-depleted transplantation in children. The CDR3 consists of 13 residues. CDR1 and CDR2 from the germline V gene are MNHEY and SMNVEV (reference sequence). This clonotype showed up just a few times. One end of the junction varies from germline; a read error may be responsible. The TCRbeta library incorporated unique molecular identifiers. A single record per CDR3 protein comes from TCRdb applying MiXCR to the PCR reads. In the table there are about 340,000 distinct CDR3 sequences, less than 15% of which are singletons.

The receptor was isolated from a human donor who donated a stem cell graft to a child with Fanconi anemia. Sequencing was performed on PBMCs, taken from the stem cell graft. This sequence joins TRBV27 and TRBJ1-3; a possible D gene is TRBD1 (6 bases). The CDR3 DNA reads as TGTCCCAGGAACAGGGTCTCTGGAAACACCATATATTTT. Translation: CPRNRVSGNTIYF.